The following is a T cell receptor (beta chain) sequence with its context. What it binds is not known. Only in-frame clones appear in the TCRdb table, and some are missing; sequencing was by immunoSEQ multiplex PCR. The sample has more than 1 million clones, around 78% seen once. Partitioning of CD4+ cells yielded a CD45RA+ naive subset and a CD45RA-negative memory subset. These data are taken from a study of shared clonotypes between healthy human individuals. Germline lookup yields CDR1 SGHRS and CDR2 YFSETQ. The CDR3 covers 16 residues. Trimming removed 5 bases from V and 5 bases from J, with 19 bases in between. Study-level findings and limits: Non-shared clonotypes showed lower generation probabilities than clonotypes common to all four donors.

The receptor comes from a man aged 18-30 years in good health. Some clones in this sample may be carry-over from other donors' samples. The sequencing sample was made of memory CD4+ T cells from PBMCs. Subset defined: CD45RA-negative fraction. The chain employs TRBV5-1 and TRBJ1-4, with D hard to call. The CDR3 protein is CASRHAQTGFNEKLFF. The CDR3 coding sequence is TGCGCCAGCAGGCACGCGCAGACTGGTTTCAATGAAAAACTGTTTTTT. Using reference TRBV5-1 and TRBJ1-4 for the parts outside the CDR3, the full variable domain is KAGVTQTPRYLIKTRGQQVTLSCSPISGHRSVSWYQQTPGQGLQFLFEYFSETQRNKGNFPGRFSGRQFSNSRSEMNVSTLELGDSALYLCASRHAQTGFNEKLFFGSGTQLSVL.